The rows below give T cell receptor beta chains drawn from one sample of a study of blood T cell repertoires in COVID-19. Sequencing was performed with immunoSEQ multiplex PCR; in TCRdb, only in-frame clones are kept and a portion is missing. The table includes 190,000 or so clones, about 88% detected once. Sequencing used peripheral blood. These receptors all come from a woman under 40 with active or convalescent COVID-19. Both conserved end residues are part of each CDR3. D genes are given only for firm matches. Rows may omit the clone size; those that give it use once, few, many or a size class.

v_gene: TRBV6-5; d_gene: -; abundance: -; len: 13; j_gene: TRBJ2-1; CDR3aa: CASARTDYNEQFF; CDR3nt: TGTGCCAGCGCACGGACAGACTACAATGAGCAGTTCTTC
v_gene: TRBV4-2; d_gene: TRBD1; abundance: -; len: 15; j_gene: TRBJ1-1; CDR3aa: CASGSGTAMNTEAFF; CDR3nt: TGTGCCAGCGGATCGGGGACAGCCATGAACACTGAAGCTTTCTTT
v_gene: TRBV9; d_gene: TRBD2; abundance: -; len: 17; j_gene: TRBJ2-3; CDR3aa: CASSVGGGGSSTDTQYF; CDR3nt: TGTGCCAGCAGCGTTGGCGGGGGGGGTTCTAGCACAGATACGCAGTATTTT
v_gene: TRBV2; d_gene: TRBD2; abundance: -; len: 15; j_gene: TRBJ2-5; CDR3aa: CASSEGAGAQETQYF; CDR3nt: TGTGCCAGCAGTGAAGGTGCGGGAGCGCAAGAGACCCAGTACTTC
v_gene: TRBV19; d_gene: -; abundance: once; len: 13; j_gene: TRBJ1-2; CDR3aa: CASIEQKFYGYTF; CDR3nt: TGTGCCAGTATTGAACAAAAGTTCTATGGCTACACCTTC
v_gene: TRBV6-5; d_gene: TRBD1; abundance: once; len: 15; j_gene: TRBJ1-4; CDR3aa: CASSPFDREQEKLFF; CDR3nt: TGTGCCAGCAGTCCTTTCGACAGGGAGCAAGAAAAACTGTTTTTT
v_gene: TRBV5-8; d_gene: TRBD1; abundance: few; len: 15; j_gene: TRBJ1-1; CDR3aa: CASSEGQRMNTEAFF; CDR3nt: TGTGCCAGCAGCGAGGGACAGCGAATGAACACTGAAGCTTTCTTT
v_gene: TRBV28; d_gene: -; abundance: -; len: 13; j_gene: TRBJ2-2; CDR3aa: CASITGNTGELFF; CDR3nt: TGTGCCAGCATTACAGGGAACACCGGGGAGCTGTTTTTT
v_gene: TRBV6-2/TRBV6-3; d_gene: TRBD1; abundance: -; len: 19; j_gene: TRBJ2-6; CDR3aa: CASSSPPTPQGARANVLTF; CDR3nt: TGTGCCAGCAGTTCCCCCCCCACCCCGCAGGGGGCTAGAGCCAACGTCCTGACTTTC
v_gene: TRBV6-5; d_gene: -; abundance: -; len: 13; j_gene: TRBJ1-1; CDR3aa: CASSYSRNTEAFF; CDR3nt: TGTGCCAGCAGTTATTCCAGGAACACTGAAGCTTTCTTT
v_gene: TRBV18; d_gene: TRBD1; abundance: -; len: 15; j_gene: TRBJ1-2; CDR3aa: CASSPLDRGDPGYTF; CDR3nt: TGTGCCAGCTCACCACTTGACAGGGGGGATCCTGGCTACACCTTC
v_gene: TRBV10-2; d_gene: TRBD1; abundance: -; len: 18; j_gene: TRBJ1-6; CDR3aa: CASSESGGQGARGSPLHF; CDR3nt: TGCGCCAGCAGTGAGTCCGGGGGACAGGGGGCGCGAGGTTCACCCCTCCACTTT
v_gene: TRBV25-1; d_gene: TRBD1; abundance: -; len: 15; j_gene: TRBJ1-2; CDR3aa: CASSDQGALVYGYTF; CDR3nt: TGTGCCAGCAGTGACCAGGGGGCCCTCGTCTATGGCTACACCTTC
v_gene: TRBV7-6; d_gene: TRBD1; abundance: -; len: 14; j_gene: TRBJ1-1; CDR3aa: CASSPRDSFHEAFF; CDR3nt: TGTGCCAGCAGCCCCCGGGACAGCTTTCATGAAGCTTTCTTT
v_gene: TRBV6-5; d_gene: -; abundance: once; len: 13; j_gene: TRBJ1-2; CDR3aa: CASTPQGTYGYTF; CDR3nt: TGTGCCAGCACGCCCCAGGGGACCTATGGCTACACCTTC
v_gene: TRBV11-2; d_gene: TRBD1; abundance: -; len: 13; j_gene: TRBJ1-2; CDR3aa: CASSLGQAYGYTF; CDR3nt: TGTGCCAGCAGCTTGGGACAGGCCTATGGCTACACCTTC
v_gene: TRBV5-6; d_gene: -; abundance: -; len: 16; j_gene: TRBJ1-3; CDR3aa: CASSLAERISGNTIYF; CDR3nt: TGTGCCAGCAGCTTGGCCGAGAGGATCTCTGGAAACACCATATATTTT
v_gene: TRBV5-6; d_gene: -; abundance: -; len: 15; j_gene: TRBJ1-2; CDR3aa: CASSPWISGASGYTF; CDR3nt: TGTGCCAGCAGCCCCTGGATTTCAGGGGCGAGTGGCTACACCTTC
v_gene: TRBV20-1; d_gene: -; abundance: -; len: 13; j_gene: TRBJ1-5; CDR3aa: CSASPQYNQPQHF; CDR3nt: TGCAGTGCTAGTCCCCAGTACAATCAGCCCCAGCATTTT
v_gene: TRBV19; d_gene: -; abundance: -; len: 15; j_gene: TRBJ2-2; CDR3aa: CASSIWIGDTGELFF; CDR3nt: TGTGCCAGTAGTATTTGGATAGGGGACACCGGGGAGCTGTTTTTT
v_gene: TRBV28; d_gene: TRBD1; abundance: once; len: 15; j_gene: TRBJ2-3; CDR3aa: CASRTRDSFTDTQYF; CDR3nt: TGTGCCAGCAGAACCCGGGACAGCTTCACAGATACGCAGTATTTT
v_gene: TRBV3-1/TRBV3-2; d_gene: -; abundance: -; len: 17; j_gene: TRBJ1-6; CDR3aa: CASSQDPAGLSHSPLHF; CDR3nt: TGTGCCAGCAGCCAAGATCCGGCAGGGTTGAGCCATTCACCCCTCCACTTT
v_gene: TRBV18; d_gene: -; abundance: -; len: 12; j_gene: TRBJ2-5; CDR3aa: CASSPSQETQYF; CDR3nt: TGTGCCAGCTCACCCTCCCAAGAGACCCAGTACTTC
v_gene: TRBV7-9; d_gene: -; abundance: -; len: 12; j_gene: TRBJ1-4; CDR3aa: CASRGDEEKLFF; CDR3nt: TGTGCCAGCAGGGGAGACGAAGAAAAACTGTTTTTT